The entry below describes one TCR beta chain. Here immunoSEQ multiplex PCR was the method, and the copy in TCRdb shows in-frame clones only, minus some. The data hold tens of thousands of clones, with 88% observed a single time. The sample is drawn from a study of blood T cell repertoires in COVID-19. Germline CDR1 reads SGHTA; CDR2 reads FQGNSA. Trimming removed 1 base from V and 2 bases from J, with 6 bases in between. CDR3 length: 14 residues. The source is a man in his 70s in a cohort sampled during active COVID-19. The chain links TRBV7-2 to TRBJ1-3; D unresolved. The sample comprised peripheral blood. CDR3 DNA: TGTGCCAGCAGCTTAGTCCCCACTGGAAACACCATATATTTT. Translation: CASSLVPTGNTIYF.